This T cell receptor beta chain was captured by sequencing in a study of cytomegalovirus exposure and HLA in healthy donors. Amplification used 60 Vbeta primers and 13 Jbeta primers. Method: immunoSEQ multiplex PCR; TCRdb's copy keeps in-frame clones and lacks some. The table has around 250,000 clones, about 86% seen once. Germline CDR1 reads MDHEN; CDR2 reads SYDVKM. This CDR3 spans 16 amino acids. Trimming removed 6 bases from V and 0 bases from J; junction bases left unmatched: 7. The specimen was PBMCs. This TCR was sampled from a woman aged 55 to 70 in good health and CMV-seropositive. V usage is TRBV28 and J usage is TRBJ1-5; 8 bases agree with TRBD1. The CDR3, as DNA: TGTGCCAGCAGGGACAGGGCCTTACTTAGCAATCAGCCCCAGCATTTT. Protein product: CASRDRALLSNQPQHF.